The 29 T cell receptor beta chains reported below all come from one sample, sequenced in a study of control samples from healthy donors and cancer patients. Repertoires were generated with immunoSEQ multiplex PCR, while TCRdb's copy carries only in-frame clones and drops some. The data show approximately 89,000 clones, with more than 75% seen just once and roughly 21% held by the top ten. Sequencing was done on a sample of blood. Receptors originate from a man aged 25-40 years in good health.

Here the CDR3 reads CATSDSRTGSTEAFF. The CDR3 bases are TGTGCCACCAGTGATTCCCGGACAGGGTCCACTGAAGCTTTCTTT. The V gene is TRBV24-1, the J gene TRBJ1-1; 8 bases are shared with TRBD1. Germline V CDR1 and CDR2: KGHDR, SFDVKD. V shed 2 bases and J 4 bases; nucleotides not matched to a gene: 5. The CDR3 extends over 15 amino acids.

In this sample, this clone turned up once. The rearrangement links TRBV28 to TRBJ1-5, with TRBD1 identical over 10 bases. Germline trimming cut 6 bases from V and 3 bases from J; bases unmatched to any gene: 14. The CDR3 spans 18 residues. Looked up from germline, CDR1 is MDHEN and CDR2 is SYDVKM. This CDR3 is CASRGKRQGAVANQPQHF. CDR3 bases: TGTGCCAGCAGGGGAAAGAGACAGGGGGCTGTCGCCAATCAGCCCCAGCATTTT.

This chain joins TRBV10-3 and TRBJ2-3; 9 bases are a match to TRBD1. V dropped 7 bases and J dropped 4; count of bases not matched to a gene: 9. There are 15 residues in the CDR3. CDR1 is ENHRY and CDR2 is SYGVKD in the germline V gene. The CDR3 region is CAITGPGQGADTQYF. In DNA, the CDR3 is TGTGCCATCACCGGTCCGGGACAGGGTGCAGATACGCAGTATTTT.

The rearrangement uses TRBV29-1 and TRBJ1-2, with 7 bases lining up with TRBD1. Germline V CDR1 and CDR2: SQVTM, ANQGSEA. This CDR3 has 14 residues. V was clipped by 2 bases and J by 3 bases; unmatched bases: 6. CDR3 region: CSVEPRDSYYGYTF. The CDR3 DNA follows: TGCAGCGTTGAACCGAGGGACAGCTACTATGGCTACACCTTC.

This clone has just one count. This chain connects TRBV5-1 to TRBJ1-1; the D gene is possibly TRBD1 (5 bases). The germline V and J ends were trimmed by 5 bases and 6 bases, with 17 bases remaining between them. Germline CDR1 reads SGHRS; CDR2 reads YFSETQ. The CDR3 sequence is 14 residues long. The CDR3 loop is CASRPGTEKPEAFF. The CDR3 DNA reads as TGCGCCAGCAGACCCGGGACGGAGAAACCTGAAGCTTTCTTT.

This sequence joins TRBV4-1 and TRBJ1-4; D uncertain. The V gene's germline CDR1 is MGHRA and CDR2 YSYEKL. V gave up 0 bases and J gave up 8 bases, with 19 bases separating them. The CDR3 runs to 17 residues. CDR3 sequence (DNA): TGCGCCAGCAGCCAAGAAAATACCGCGACGGTGGGGGAAAAACTGTTTTTT. Protein product: CASSQENTATVGEKLFF.

This clone has a handful of counts. V is TRBV7-2 and J is TRBJ1-1; no clear D. This CDR3 spans 16 amino acids. CDR1 is SGHTA, CDR2 FQGNSA, per germline. V lost 5 bases to trimming and J lost 8 bases, with 24 bases between them. CDR3 coding DNA: TGTGCCAGCAGCCTACCGTCAGGCCCTAGAGTTGTGGAAGCTTTCTTT. Its translation: CASSLPSGPRVVEAFF.

The genes are TRBV11-2 and TRBJ2-4; D possibly corresponds to TRBD1 (6 bases). CDR1 is SGHAT, CDR2 FQNNGV, per germline. The CDR3 sequence is 16 residues long. The ends were cut back, 5 bases at V and 3 bases at J, with 17 bases in the middle. CDR3 sequence reads: CASSPPAGAGKNIQYF. The CDR3, as DNA: TGTGCCAGCAGCCCTCCAGCAGGGGCCGGCAAAAACATTCAGTACTTC.

V and J are TRBV12-3 or TRBV12-4 and TRBJ1-5; D gene ambiguous. There are 13 residues in the CDR3. V was cut by 6 bases and J by 5 bases, with 11 bases left in between. DNA for the CDR3: TGTGCCAGCAGCGCGGACGACGATCAGCCCCAGCATTTT. Its translation is CASSADDDQPQHF.

The rearrangement links TRBV30 to TRBJ1-2; a weak D match, TRBD1 (6 bases). Germline lookup yields CDR1 GTSNPN and CDR2 SVGIG (reference sequence). With 0 bases removed from V and 3 bases from J, the gap between germline ends came to 14 bases. The CDR3 spans 15 residues. The CDR3 protein is CAWSVMGRGDYGYTF. The DNA of the CDR3 is TGTGCCTGGAGTGTGATGGGCAGGGGAGACTATGGCTACACCTTC.

CDR3 loop: CASSPGATPDTQYF. Here the CDR3 DNA reads TGTGCCAGTAGTCCGGGGGCCACCCCAGATACGCAGTATTTT. The chain employs TRBV19 and TRBJ2-3; D is perhaps TRBD1 or TRBD2 (6 bases each). Germline V gives CDR1 LNHDA, CDR2 SQIVND (reference sequence). The CDR3 has 14 residues. Trimming took off 5 bases at V and 4 bases at J, with 13 bases between the two ends.

The chain recombines TRBV20-1 with TRBJ2-6; 9 nucleotides line up with TRBD2. The CDR3 length is 18 residues. Trimming at V came to 3 bases and at J to 0 bases, leaving 9 bases not matched to a gene. Germline lookup yields CDR1 DFQATT and CDR2 SNEGSKA (reference sequence). CDR3 amino acids: CSASDSLAGSSGANVLTF. The CDR3 DNA follows: TGCAGTGCTAGTGACTCTCTAGCGGGGTCCTCTGGGGCCAACGTCCTGACTTTC.

V and J are TRBV6-5 and TRBJ1-3, with 7 bases lining up with TRBD1. V gave up 6 bases and J gave up 4 bases; unmatched junction bases: 9. Germline assignment: CDR1 MNHEY and CDR2 SVGAGI. The CDR3 extends over 15 amino acids. CDR3 region: CASSPDRAGGNTIYF. CDR3 sequence (DNA): TGTGCCAGCAGCCCAGACAGGGCCGGAGGAAACACCATATATTTT.

This clone was seen a few times. The V call is TRBV19, the J call TRBJ1-2; unclear D gene. Deletions cut 1 base from V and 4 bases from J, with 10 bases between. CDR1 LNHDA and CDR2 SQIVND come from the germline V gene (reference sequence). The CDR3 loop spans 14 amino acids. Here the CDR3 reads CASSIGKRVYGYTF. In DNA, the CDR3 is TGTGCCAGTAGTATAGGGAAGAGGGTCTATGGCTACACCTTC.

This rearrangement joins TRBV6-5 to TRBJ1-1; maybe TRBD1 (5 bases). Trimming took 0 bases from V and 9 from J, leaving 14 bases between them. The CDR3 has 14 residues. CDR1 and CDR2 (germline): MNHEY, SVGAGI. Here the CDR3 reads CASSYSISGTQAFF. The CDR3 DNA reads as TGTGCCAGCAGTTACTCTATTAGCGGGACGCAAGCTTTCTTT.

The chain uses TRBV6-5 and TRBJ1-2; D call uncertain. V was cut by 2 bases and J by 0 bases, with 7 bases left in between. This CDR3 comprises 14 residues. Germline V gene data show CDR1 as MNHEY and CDR2 as SVGAGI. The CDR3 region has the DNA TGTGCCAGCAGTTACGAGGGAGCTAACTATGGCTACACCTTC. Translated: CASSYEGANYGYTF.

This chain connects TRBV19 to TRBJ1-5, with no clear D. The germline V gene has CDR1 LNHDA and CDR2 SQIVND (reference sequence). Trimming cost V 3 bases and J 6 bases, with 12 bases left between them. This CDR3 has 14 amino acids. This CDR3 is CASSMKRTAQPQHF. The CDR3 nucleotides are TGTGCCAGTAGTATGAAAAGGACGGCTCAGCCCCAGCATTTT. Together with reference TRBV19 and TRBJ1-5, the CDR3 gives the full variable domain: DGGITQSPKYLFRKEGQNVTLSCEQNLNHDAMYWYRQDPGQGLRLIYYSQIVNDFQKGDIAEGYSVSREKKESFPLTVTSAQKNPTAFYLCASSMKRTAQPQHFGDGTRLSIL.

This clone was recorded once. CDR3 amino acids: CASKGTSGRGGNEQFF. CDR3 nucleotides: TGTGCCTCCAAAGGGACTAGCGGGCGAGGTGGGAATGAGCAGTTCTTC. V usage is TRBV10-3 and J usage is TRBJ2-1, with TRBD2 matching 12 bases. The CDR3 runs 16 residues. J lost 7 bases, V lost 11 bases, and 15 bases had no gene match. From germline, CDR1 is ENHRY and CDR2 SYGVKD.

The gene calls are TRBV5-1 and TRBJ2-2; D is unclear. Germline CDR1 reads SGHRS; CDR2 reads YFSETQ. V was trimmed by 0 bases and J by 6 bases, leaving 9 bases between them. The CDR3 is made up of 14 amino acids. In DNA form, the CDR3 reads TGCGCCAGCAGCTTGGGGGCTTTCTCCGGGGAGCTGTTTTTT. Its protein is CASSLGAFSGELFF.

This chain joins TRBV28 and TRBJ1-2; the D gene is possibly TRBD1 (5 bases). The germline V gene encodes CDR1 MDHEN and CDR2 SYDVKM. V lost 3 bases, J lost 8 bases, and 19 bases lay in between. The length of the CDR3 is 15 residues. CDR3 residues: CASSFVPSRAGGYTF. The CDR3 DNA sequence: TGTGCCAGCAGTTTTGTTCCCAGCAGGGCGGGCGGCTACACCTTC.

The V call is TRBV9, the J call TRBJ2-1; D is unresolved. V was clipped by 3 bases and J by 1 base, with 17 bases between them. CDR3 length: 17 amino acids. From germline, CDR1 is SGDLS and CDR2 YYNGEE. CDR3 sequence: CASSAPGRPRSYNEQFF. The CDR3 DNA reads TGTGCCAGCAGCGCCCCCGGACGGCCCAGATCCTACAATGAGCAGTTCTTC.

This clone was observed a single time. CDR3 nucleotides: TGTGCCAGCAGTCCCCAAGGGGGAAGCAATCAGCCCCAGCATTTT. Its translation: CASSPQGGSNQPQHF. The V and J genes are TRBV6-4 and TRBJ1-5, with D possibly TRBD1 on 6 matching bases. The CDR3 loop spans 15 amino acids. V lost 5 bases, J lost 1 base, and 12 bases lay in between. Germline CDR1 is MRHNA and CDR2 is SNTAGT.

The sample holds a few counts of this clone. The rearrangement joins TRBV3-1 (or the pseudogene TRBV3-2) to TRBJ2-1; D ambiguous. Trimming left V 1 base short and J 1 base short, with 17 bases between. This CDR3 comprises 18 residues. The germline V gene has CDR1 LGHDT and CDR2 YNNKEL (reference sequence). CDR3 in amino acids: CASSQVVSQTRSYNEQFF. The CDR3 DNA reads TGTGCCAGCAGCCAAGTAGTCAGTCAAACCCGATCCTACAATGAGCAGTTCTTC.

This chain links TRBV6-5 with TRBJ2-1; the match to TRBD1 covers 8 bases. Trimming cost V 4 bases and J 5 bases; bases outside gene matches: 4. The CDR3 spans 14 residues. The V gene's germline CDR1 is MNHEY and CDR2 SVGAGI. The CDR3 bases are TGTGCCAGCAGTTGGACAGGGAGGAACAATGAGCAGTTCTTC. This translates into CASSWTGRNNEQFF.

The CDR3 nucleotides read TGTGCCAGCAGCTTGGAAGCCGAGGGGTCAACCCAGTACTTC. Translated: CASSLEAEGSTQYF. V and J are TRBV5-4 and TRBJ2-5, with D tentatively TRBD1 or TRBD2 (5 bases each). From germline, CDR1 is SGHNT and CDR2 YYREEE (reference sequence). V shed 0 bases and J shed 8 bases, with 14 bases lying between them. The CDR3 spans 14 residues.

The chain joins TRBV15 to TRBJ2-1, with D possibly being TRBD2 (7 bases). This CDR3 has 16 amino acids. V lost 5 bases to trimming and J lost 3 bases, with 17 bases between them. The germline V gene encodes CDR1 LNHNV and CDR2 YYDKDF (reference sequence). The CDR3 protein is CATSDWGGAVYNEQFF. In DNA, the CDR3 is TGTGCCACCAGCGATTGGGGGGGCGCGGTCTACAATGAGCAGTTCTTC.

This chain uses TRBV7-9 with TRBJ2-2; D not resolved. CDR1 is SEHNR and CDR2 is FQNEAQ in the germline V gene (reference sequence). The V gene lost 5 bases and the J gene lost 4 bases, with 17 bases spanning the gap. The CDR3 loop spans 16 amino acids. The CDR3 reads CASSPKGPTGTGELFF. The CDR3 DNA follows: TGTGCCAGCAGCCCTAAAGGGCCGACTGGCACCGGGGAGCTGTTTTTT.

The chain carries TRBV19 and TRBJ1-2; D not certain. Germline CDR1 is LNHDA and CDR2 is SQIVND (reference sequence). V shed 7 bases and J shed 1 base, with 7 bases lying between them. CDR3 size: 12 residues. The DNA for the CDR3 is TGTGCCAGTAAAGACCTTAACTATGGCTACACCTTC. Translating it yields CASKDLNYGYTF.

The genes are TRBV10-3 and TRBJ1-6; TRBD1 is a possible D gene (5 bases). Per germline, CDR1 ENHRY and CDR2 SYGVKD. This CDR3 is built from 15 residues. Trimming shortened V by 2 bases and J by 8 bases, and 13 bases separated the two germline ends. CDR3 loop: CAISEGGGTDSPLHF. The CDR3 coding sequence is TGTGCCATCAGTGAGGGGGGAGGTACTGATTCACCCCTCCACTTT.